This T cell receptor beta chain originates from a study of cytomegalovirus exposure and HLA in healthy donors. Germline V gene sequence: CDR1 LGHNA, CDR2 YNFKEQ. CDR3 size: 14 residues. Trimming pared 1 base from V and 4 bases from J, leaving 8 bases between. As regards this clone: Antigen unknown.

Researchers ran the PCR with 60 Vbeta and 13 Jbeta primers. Here immunoSEQ multiplex PCR was the method, and the copy in TCRdb shows in-frame clones only, minus some. The data contain roughly 59,000 clones, approximately 70% of them singletons. Study-wide results and limits: Rare sequences made up most TCRs, while some public TCRs were found in many donors. Later on, an analysis tied roughly 17,000 TCR beta sequences to HLA alleles at 0.05 false discovery rate. Within an earlier analysis, most TCR beta V segments proved productive either about 87% or about 30% of the time.

Sequenced sample: PBMCs. The chain links TRBV4-2 to TRBJ2-1; tentative D call: TRBD2 (5 bases). The sequence was collected from a man aged 35-49 years in good health and CMV-seropositive. CDR3 sequence reads: CASSQAGSYNEQFF. The CDR3 region has the DNA TGTGCCAGCAGCCAAGCGGGATCGTACAATGAGCAGTTCTTC.